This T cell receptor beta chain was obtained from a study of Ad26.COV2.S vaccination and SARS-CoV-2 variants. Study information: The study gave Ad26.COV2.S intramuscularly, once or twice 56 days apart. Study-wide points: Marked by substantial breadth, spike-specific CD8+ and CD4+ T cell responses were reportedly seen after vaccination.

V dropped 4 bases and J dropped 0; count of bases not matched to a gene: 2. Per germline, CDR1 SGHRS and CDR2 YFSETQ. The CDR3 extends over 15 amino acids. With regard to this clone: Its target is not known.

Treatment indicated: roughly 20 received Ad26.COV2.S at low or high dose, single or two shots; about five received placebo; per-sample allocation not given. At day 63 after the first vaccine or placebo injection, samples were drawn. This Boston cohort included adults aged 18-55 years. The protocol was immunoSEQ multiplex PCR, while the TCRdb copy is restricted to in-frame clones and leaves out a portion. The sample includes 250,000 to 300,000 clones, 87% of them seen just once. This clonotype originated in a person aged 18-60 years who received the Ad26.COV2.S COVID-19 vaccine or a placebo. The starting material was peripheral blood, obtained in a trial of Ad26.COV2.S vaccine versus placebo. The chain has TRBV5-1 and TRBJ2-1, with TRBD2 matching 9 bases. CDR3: CASSPSGNSYNEQFF. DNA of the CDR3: TGCGCCAGCAGCCCTAGCGGGAACTCCTACAATGAGCAGTTCTTC.